This TCR beta chain was profiled in a study of siplizumab effects on memory and regulatory T cells. Study findings and constraints: Naive T cells seemed more diverse than memory cells; they also seemed major alloresponse contributors. Siplizumab, the agent tested, significantly reduced alloreactive sequences traceable to unstimulated CD4+ memory cells.

About this clone: Its specificity is not known.

Around 100,000 TCR templates per sample were assayed. TCRdb's table, derived via immunoSEQ multiplex PCR, lists solely in-frame clones and lacks some. The sample lists tens of thousands of clones, more than 85% occurring once. Trimming cost V 2 bases and J 4 bases; bases outside gene matches: 2. The germline V gene has CDR1 SGHTS and CDR2 YDEGEE. The CDR3 is made up of 15 amino acids. The rearrangement links TRBV5-8 to TRBJ2-1, with 11 bases identical to TRBD2. The sequenced material came from naive CD8+ T cells sorted from blood. The clonotype comes from a human donor in good health. Here the CDR3 DNA reads TGTGCCAGCAGCTTCGGGACTAGCGGATACAATGAGCAGTTCTTC. Protein product: CASSFGTSGYNEQFF.